The 9 T cell receptor beta chains presented below share a single source sample, sequenced in a study of T cell responses to AZD1222 COVID-19 vaccine. Some clones are missing from TCRdb's copy, which holds only in-frame ones; the method was immunoSEQ multiplex PCR. The sample has 130,000 or so clones; approximately 92% are singletons. The sample consisted of peripheral blood, taken 28 days after the second dose of the MenACWY control vaccine. These receptors originate from an adult who received the MenACWY meningococcal vaccine as a control.

The chain combines TRBV5-8 with TRBJ1-2; unclear D gene. Germline assignment: CDR1 SGHTS and CDR2 YDEGEE. The CDR3 runs to 13 residues. The V and J ends lost 4 bases and 11 bases respectively, with 18 bases between them. CDR3 sequence (DNA): TGTGCCAGCAGCCTGAGGGCCAATTATAGGTACACCTTC. This sequence encodes CASSLRANYRYTF.

There are a few counts of this clone. The chain couples TRBV29-1 to TRBJ1-2; TRBD1 might be the D (5 bases). Germline assignment: CDR1 SQVTM and CDR2 ANQGSEA. With 6 bases removed from V and 4 bases from J, the gap between germline ends came to 12 bases. The CDR3 has 12 amino acids. The CDR3 nucleotides are TGCAGCGTCGTCGCCGGGGCCTATGGCTACACCTTC. Amino acid sequence: CSVVAGAYGYTF.

Here the CDR3 reads CAPAHGFAYEQYV. The CDR3 bases are TGTGCCCCCGCTCATGGGTTTGCCTACGAGCAGTACGTC. This rearrangement joins TRBV28 to TRBJ2-7; D uncertain. V was cut by 11 bases and J by 2 bases, with 16 bases left in between. The CDR3 contains 13 residues. Per the germline V gene, CDR1 is MDHEN and CDR2 is SYDVKM.

This chain joins TRBV10-1 and TRBJ1-2; D ambiguous. Germline CDR1 is WNHNN and CDR2 is SYGVQD (reference sequence). This CDR3 has 13 amino acids. V was trimmed by 2 bases and J by 4 bases, leaving 8 bases between them. In DNA form, the CDR3 reads TGCGCCAGCAGTGAGGGGCCGTCCTATGGCTACACCTTC. It encodes CASSEGPSYGYTF.

This sequence joins TRBV25-1 and TRBJ2-3, with no clear D. CDR3 length equals 15 residues. Germline-derived CDR1 and CDR2 are MGHDK and SYGVNS. Trimming stripped 3 bases from V and 1 base from J, with 11 bases between. CDR3 nucleotides: TGTGCCAGCAGTGACCACGGAAGCGGCACAGATACGCAGTATTTT. It is translated as CASSDHGSGTDTQYF.

This chain links TRBV3-1 (or the pseudogene TRBV3-2) with TRBJ1-1; D may be TRBD1 (6 bases). Trimming cost V 1 base and J 3 bases, with 9 bases left between them. CDR3 size: 14 residues. Germline CDR1 is LGHDT and CDR2 is YNNKEL (reference sequence). The CDR3 coding sequence is TGTGCCAGCAGCCAAGTGGCAGGGGACACTGAAGCTTTCTTT. Its translation is CASSQVAGDTEAFF.

V usage is TRBV7-2 and J usage is TRBJ2-1; no clear D. Trimming removed 6 bases from V and 4 bases from J, with 16 bases in between. The CDR3 is 15 residues long. CDR1 is SGHTA and CDR2 is FQGNSA in the germline V gene. The CDR3 sequence is CASSFYVPDYNEQFF. DNA of the CDR3: TGTGCCAGCAGTTTTTATGTGCCAGATTACAATGAGCAGTTCTTC. The entire variable domain, with the rest obtained from reference TRBV7-2 and TRBJ2-1, is as follows: GAGVSQSPSNKVTEKGKDVELRCDPISGHTALYWYRQSLGQGLEFLIYFQGNSAPDKSGLPSDRFSAERTGGSVSTLTIQRTQQEDSAVYLCASSFYVPDYNEQFFGPGTRLTVL.

The chain carries TRBV5-6 and TRBJ2-1; no clear D. Trimming took 2 bases from V and 1 from J, leaving 16 bases between them. Germline V gene sequence: CDR1 SGHDT, CDR2 YYEEEE. This CDR3 region has 17 residues. The CDR3 DNA sequence: TGTGCCAGCAGCTTAGTCGGTACGCCGCTATCCTACAATGAGCAGTTCTTC. Translating gives CASSLVGTPLSYNEQFF. Variable domain in full (rest from reference TRBV5-6 and TRBJ2-1): DAGVTQSPTHLIKTRGQQVTLRCSPKSGHDTVSWYQQALGQGPQFIFQYYEEEERQRGNFPDRFSGHQFPNYSSELNVNALLLGDSALYLCASSLVGTPLSYNEQFFGPGTRLTVL.

V gene TRBV18 combines with J gene TRBJ2-1, with a possible D match to TRBD1 (6 bases). CDR3 length: 15 residues. Germline V lookup: CDR1 KGHSH, CDR2 LQKENI. Trimming cost V 1 base and J 7 bases, with 14 bases left between them. The CDR3: CASSPQGVLGNEQFF. The CDR3 DNA reads TGTGCCAGCTCACCACAGGGGGTCCTTGGGAATGAGCAGTTCTTC. The whole variable domain, remainder taken from reference TRBV18 and TRBJ2-1, is NAGVMQNPRHLVRRRGQEARLRCSPMKGHSHVYWYRQLPEEGLKFMVYLQKENIIDESGMPKERFSAEFPKEGPSILRIQQVVRGDSAAYFCASSPQGVLGNEQFFGPGTRLTVL.